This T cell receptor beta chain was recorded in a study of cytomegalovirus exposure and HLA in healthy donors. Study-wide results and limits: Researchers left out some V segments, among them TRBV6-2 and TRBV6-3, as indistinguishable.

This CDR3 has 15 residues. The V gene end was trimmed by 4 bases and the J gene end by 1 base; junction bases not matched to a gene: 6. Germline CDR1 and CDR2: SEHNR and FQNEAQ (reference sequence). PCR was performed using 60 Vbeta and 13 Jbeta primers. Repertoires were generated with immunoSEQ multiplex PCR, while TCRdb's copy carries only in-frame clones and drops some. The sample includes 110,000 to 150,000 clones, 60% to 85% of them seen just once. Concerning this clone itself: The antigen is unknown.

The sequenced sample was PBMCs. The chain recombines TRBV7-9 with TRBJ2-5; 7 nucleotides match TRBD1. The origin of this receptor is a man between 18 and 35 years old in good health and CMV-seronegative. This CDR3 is CASSSRTGPQETQYF. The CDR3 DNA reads TGTGCCAGCAGCTCACGGACAGGCCCCCAAGAGACCCAGTACTTC. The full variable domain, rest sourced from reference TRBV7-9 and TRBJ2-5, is DTGVSQNPRHKITKRGQNVTFRCDPISEHNRLYWYRQTLGQGPEFLTYFQNEAQLEKSRLLSDRFSAERPKGSFSTLEIQRTEQGDSAMYLCASSSRTGPQETQYFGPGTRLLVL.